Each of the 17 T cell receptor beta chains below was sequenced from the same sample in a study of T cell responses to AZD1222 COVID-19 vaccine. Data came from immunoSEQ multiplex PCR; TCRdb stores just in-frame clones and leaves some out. The sample lists under 45,000 clones; roughly nine tenths were seen once. The material sequenced was peripheral blood, taken on day 0 of AZD1222 vaccination. These receptor sequences come from an adult in good health.

This chain joins TRBV18 and TRBJ1-1, with TRBD1 identical over 7 bases. This CDR3 region has 13 residues. Germline values: CDR1 KGHSH, CDR2 LQKENI. Unmatched junction bases numbered 4, after V lost 2 bases and J lost 7 bases. The CDR3 DNA follows: TGTGCCAGCTCACCAGGCACAGGGGTTGAAGCTTTCTTT. This codes for CASSPGTGVEAFF.

CDR3 region: CARSLEGARQPQHF. The CDR3 DNA follows: TGTGCCAGAAGCTTGGAGGGGGCGCGGCAGCCCCAGCATTTT. V gene TRBV5-3 combines with J gene TRBJ1-5, with TRBD1 matching over 7 bases. TRBV5-3 has ORF status, its function being uncertain. V shed 0 bases, J shed 7 bases, and the junction held 4 bases outside the gene matches. CDR3 length: 14 amino acids.

The chain is built from TRBV28 and TRBJ2-5; 14 positions match TRBD2. Losses at the gene ends were 8 bases for V and 4 bases for J; bases not matched to a gene: 9. The CDR3 is 16 amino acids. Germline V lookup: CDR1 MDHEN, CDR2 SYDVKM. CDR3 region: CASRLAGGNWGETQYF. CDR3 DNA: TGTGCCAGCCGACTAGCGGGAGGGAATTGGGGAGAGACCCAGTACTTC.

This chain joins TRBV14 and TRBJ1-4, with D uncertain. The germline V gene encodes CDR1 SGHDN and CDR2 FVKESK. V lost 0 bases and J lost 7, with 9 bases in between. This CDR3 region has 14 residues. The CDR3, as DNA: TGTGCCAGCAGCCAAGATCGACGGCTTGAAAAACTGTTTTTT. The encoded protein is CASSQDRRLEKLFF.

This sequence joins TRBV7-9 and TRBJ2-7; 7 positions match TRBD1. V shed 5 bases and J 3 bases; nucleotides not matched to a gene: 7. The CDR3 is 14 residues long. Germline values: CDR1 SEHNR, CDR2 FQNEAQ (reference sequence). CDR3 region: CASSPPGTVYEQYF. In DNA form, the CDR3 reads TGTGCCAGCAGCCCTCCCGGGACAGTCTACGAGCAGTACTTC. The whole variable domain, remainder taken from reference TRBV7-9 and TRBJ2-7, is DTGVSQNPRHKITKRGQNVTFRCDPISEHNRLYWYRQTLGQGPEFLTYFQNEAQLEKSRLLSDRFSAERPKGSFSTLEIQRTEQGDSAMYLCASSPPGTVYEQYFGPGTRLTVT.

This rearrangement joins TRBV7-3 to TRBJ2-1; D might be TRBD2 (6 bases). Germline V gene data show CDR1 as SGHTA and CDR2 as FQGTGA. Trimming shortened V by 5 bases and J by 8 bases, and 13 bases separated the two germline ends. The CDR3 is 13 amino acids. The CDR3 DNA is TGTGCCAGCAGCCCCGGGACGGGGGATGAGCAGTTCTTC. This codes for CASSPGTGDEQFF.

V usage is TRBV3-1 (or the pseudogene TRBV3-2) and J usage is TRBJ2-1; 7 nucleotides align to TRBD2. V lost 3 bases to trimming and J lost 0 bases; unmatched junction nucleotides: 5. Germline V CDR1 and CDR2: LGHDT, YNNKEL (reference sequence). The CDR3 sequence is 16 residues long. The CDR3 protein is CASSHQPGGSYNEQFF. The CDR3 nucleotides read TGTGCCAGCAGCCATCAGCCGGGGGGCTCCTACAATGAGCAGTTCTTC.

The rearrangement uses TRBV7-9 and TRBJ1-2; tentatively, D is TRBD1 (5 bases). This CDR3 has 14 amino acids. Germline lookup yields CDR1 SEHNR and CDR2 FQNEAQ (reference sequence). With 2 bases removed from V and 6 bases from J, the gap between germline ends came to 13 bases. The chain's CDR3 is CASSLIGQGNGYTF. DNA of the CDR3: TGTGCCAGCAGCTTAATAGGCCAGGGAAATGGCTACACCTTC.

The chain uses TRBV10-3 and TRBJ1-3, with no clear D. CDR3 length: 14 residues. In germline, CDR1 is ENHRY, CDR2 SYGVKD. V lost 3 bases and J 2 bases, leaving 8 bases between the germline ends. Here the CDR3 DNA reads TGTGCCATCAGTGATCGGACCACTGGAAACACCATATATTTT. This gives the protein CAISDRTTGNTIYF.

The chain recombines TRBV12-3 or TRBV12-4 with TRBJ1-5, with 7 bases matching TRBD1. This CDR3 is built from 12 residues. Losses at the gene ends were 9 bases for V and 11 bases for J; bases not matched to a gene: 10. The CDR3 loop is CARTYRGSAQHF. CDR3 nucleotides: TGTGCCAGGACTTACAGGGGTTCGGCCCAGCATTTT.

V gene TRBV28 combines with J gene TRBJ2-5; no reliable D call. V was cut by 2 bases and J by 0 bases, with 7 bases left in between. CDR3 length equals 14 residues. The germline gives CDR1 MDHEN, CDR2 SYDVKM. CDR3: CASSLNLYQETQYF. CDR3 in DNA: TGTGCCAGCAGTTTAAATCTGTACCAAGAGACCCAGTACTTC.

The chain is built from TRBV24-1 and TRBJ1-1, with 9 bases matching TRBD1. Germline CDR1 is KGHDR and CDR2 is SFDVKD. This CDR3 has 14 residues. V shed 4 bases and J 6 bases; nucleotides not matched to a gene: 5. CDR3 bases: TGTGCCACCAGTGACCCGGGACAGGGATCTGAAGCTTTCTTT. Its translation: CATSDPGQGSEAFF.

The chain joins TRBV6-6 to TRBJ1-4; 7 nucleotides align to TRBD1. Looked up from germline, CDR1 is MNHNY and CDR2 is SVGAGI (reference sequence). The V gene end was trimmed by 5 bases and the J gene end by 5 bases; junction bases not matched to a gene: 8. The CDR3 length is 15 residues. The CDR3 region is CASSTWDSQNEKLFF. The CDR3 DNA follows: TGTGCCAGCAGTACCTGGGACAGTCAAAATGAAAAACTGTTTTTT.

This chain links TRBV6-2 or TRBV6-3 with TRBJ2-5; D may match TRBD1 or TRBD2 (6 bases each). The CDR3 has 12 residues. Germline loops: CDR1 MNHEY, CDR2 SVGEGT. V dropped 4 bases and J dropped 5 bases, with 8 bases sitting between them. The CDR3 is CASSWGAETQYF. CDR3 bases: TGTGCCAGCAGTTGGGGGGCTGAGACCCAGTACTTC.

The chain joins TRBV4-1 to TRBJ1-1; D remains unclear. Germline loops: CDR1 MGHRA, CDR2 YSYEKL. This CDR3 region has 13 residues. The ends were cut back, 2 bases at V and 2 bases at J, with 6 bases in the middle. The CDR3 spells CASSQMGNTEAFF. The CDR3 DNA reads TGCGCCAGCAGCCAAATGGGTAACACTGAAGCTTTCTTT.

This clone has just one count. The gene calls are TRBV4-1 and TRBJ2-1; 7 nucleotides agree with TRBD1. V was pared by 2 bases and J by 8 bases, with 12 bases of the junction left unmatched. Looked up from germline, CDR1 is MGHRA and CDR2 is YSYEKL. The CDR3 runs to 16 residues. CDR3 sequence: CASSQPRGSGRDEQFF. The CDR3 DNA reads TGCGCCAGCAGCCAACCCAGGGGGTCGGGGAGAGATGAGCAGTTCTTC.

The V gene is TRBV3-1 (or the pseudogene TRBV3-2), the J gene TRBJ1-2, with 7 bases matching TRBD1. The CDR3 extends over 14 amino acids. The V gene's germline CDR1 is LGHDT and CDR2 YNNKEL (reference sequence). V shed 4 bases and J 7 bases; nucleotides not matched to a gene: 9. The CDR3 nucleotides read TGTGCCAGCAGCCCTTTGACAGGGCTCGGTGGCTACACCTTC. It specifies CASSPLTGLGGYTF.